This T cell receptor (beta chain) emerged from a study of OX40 agonist ivuxolimab in advanced cancers. Study information: Of the participants, approximately 44% had some prior anti-PD-1, anti-PD-L1 or anti-CTLA-4 therapy, which was allowed.

This CDR3 spans 14 amino acids. V dropped 3 bases and J dropped 2 bases, with 10 bases sitting between them. From germline, CDR1 is PRHDT and CDR2 FYEKMQ (reference sequence). Profiled with immunoSEQ multiplex PCR; TCRdb holds only in-frame clones, not every one. Here the sample spans about 120,000 clones, around 87% being singletons. As for this clone: This sample also contains other DNA sequences that code for the same CDR3.

Drawing of blood for sampling happened at baseline, at cycle 4 day 1, and at cycle 7 day 1. This chain links TRBV13 with TRBJ1-1; perhaps TRBD1 as D (5 bases). The sequenced sample was CD4+ or CD8+ T cells sorted from blood, obtained in a trial of the OX40 agonist ivuxolimab. This receptor was identified in an adult with an advanced solid tumor such as melanoma, head and neck, liver or kidney cancer. The CDR3 region is CASSFTRGNTEAFF. CDR3 bases: TGTGCCAGCAGCTTTACGAGGGGAAACACTGAAGCTTTCTTT. The full variable domain, rest sourced from reference TRBV13 and TRBJ1-1, is AAGVIQSPRHLIKEKRETATLKCYPIPRHDTVYWYQQGPGQDPQFLISFYEKMQSDKGSIPDRFSAQQFSDYHSELNMSSLELGDSALYFCASSFTRGNTEAFFGQGTRLTVV.